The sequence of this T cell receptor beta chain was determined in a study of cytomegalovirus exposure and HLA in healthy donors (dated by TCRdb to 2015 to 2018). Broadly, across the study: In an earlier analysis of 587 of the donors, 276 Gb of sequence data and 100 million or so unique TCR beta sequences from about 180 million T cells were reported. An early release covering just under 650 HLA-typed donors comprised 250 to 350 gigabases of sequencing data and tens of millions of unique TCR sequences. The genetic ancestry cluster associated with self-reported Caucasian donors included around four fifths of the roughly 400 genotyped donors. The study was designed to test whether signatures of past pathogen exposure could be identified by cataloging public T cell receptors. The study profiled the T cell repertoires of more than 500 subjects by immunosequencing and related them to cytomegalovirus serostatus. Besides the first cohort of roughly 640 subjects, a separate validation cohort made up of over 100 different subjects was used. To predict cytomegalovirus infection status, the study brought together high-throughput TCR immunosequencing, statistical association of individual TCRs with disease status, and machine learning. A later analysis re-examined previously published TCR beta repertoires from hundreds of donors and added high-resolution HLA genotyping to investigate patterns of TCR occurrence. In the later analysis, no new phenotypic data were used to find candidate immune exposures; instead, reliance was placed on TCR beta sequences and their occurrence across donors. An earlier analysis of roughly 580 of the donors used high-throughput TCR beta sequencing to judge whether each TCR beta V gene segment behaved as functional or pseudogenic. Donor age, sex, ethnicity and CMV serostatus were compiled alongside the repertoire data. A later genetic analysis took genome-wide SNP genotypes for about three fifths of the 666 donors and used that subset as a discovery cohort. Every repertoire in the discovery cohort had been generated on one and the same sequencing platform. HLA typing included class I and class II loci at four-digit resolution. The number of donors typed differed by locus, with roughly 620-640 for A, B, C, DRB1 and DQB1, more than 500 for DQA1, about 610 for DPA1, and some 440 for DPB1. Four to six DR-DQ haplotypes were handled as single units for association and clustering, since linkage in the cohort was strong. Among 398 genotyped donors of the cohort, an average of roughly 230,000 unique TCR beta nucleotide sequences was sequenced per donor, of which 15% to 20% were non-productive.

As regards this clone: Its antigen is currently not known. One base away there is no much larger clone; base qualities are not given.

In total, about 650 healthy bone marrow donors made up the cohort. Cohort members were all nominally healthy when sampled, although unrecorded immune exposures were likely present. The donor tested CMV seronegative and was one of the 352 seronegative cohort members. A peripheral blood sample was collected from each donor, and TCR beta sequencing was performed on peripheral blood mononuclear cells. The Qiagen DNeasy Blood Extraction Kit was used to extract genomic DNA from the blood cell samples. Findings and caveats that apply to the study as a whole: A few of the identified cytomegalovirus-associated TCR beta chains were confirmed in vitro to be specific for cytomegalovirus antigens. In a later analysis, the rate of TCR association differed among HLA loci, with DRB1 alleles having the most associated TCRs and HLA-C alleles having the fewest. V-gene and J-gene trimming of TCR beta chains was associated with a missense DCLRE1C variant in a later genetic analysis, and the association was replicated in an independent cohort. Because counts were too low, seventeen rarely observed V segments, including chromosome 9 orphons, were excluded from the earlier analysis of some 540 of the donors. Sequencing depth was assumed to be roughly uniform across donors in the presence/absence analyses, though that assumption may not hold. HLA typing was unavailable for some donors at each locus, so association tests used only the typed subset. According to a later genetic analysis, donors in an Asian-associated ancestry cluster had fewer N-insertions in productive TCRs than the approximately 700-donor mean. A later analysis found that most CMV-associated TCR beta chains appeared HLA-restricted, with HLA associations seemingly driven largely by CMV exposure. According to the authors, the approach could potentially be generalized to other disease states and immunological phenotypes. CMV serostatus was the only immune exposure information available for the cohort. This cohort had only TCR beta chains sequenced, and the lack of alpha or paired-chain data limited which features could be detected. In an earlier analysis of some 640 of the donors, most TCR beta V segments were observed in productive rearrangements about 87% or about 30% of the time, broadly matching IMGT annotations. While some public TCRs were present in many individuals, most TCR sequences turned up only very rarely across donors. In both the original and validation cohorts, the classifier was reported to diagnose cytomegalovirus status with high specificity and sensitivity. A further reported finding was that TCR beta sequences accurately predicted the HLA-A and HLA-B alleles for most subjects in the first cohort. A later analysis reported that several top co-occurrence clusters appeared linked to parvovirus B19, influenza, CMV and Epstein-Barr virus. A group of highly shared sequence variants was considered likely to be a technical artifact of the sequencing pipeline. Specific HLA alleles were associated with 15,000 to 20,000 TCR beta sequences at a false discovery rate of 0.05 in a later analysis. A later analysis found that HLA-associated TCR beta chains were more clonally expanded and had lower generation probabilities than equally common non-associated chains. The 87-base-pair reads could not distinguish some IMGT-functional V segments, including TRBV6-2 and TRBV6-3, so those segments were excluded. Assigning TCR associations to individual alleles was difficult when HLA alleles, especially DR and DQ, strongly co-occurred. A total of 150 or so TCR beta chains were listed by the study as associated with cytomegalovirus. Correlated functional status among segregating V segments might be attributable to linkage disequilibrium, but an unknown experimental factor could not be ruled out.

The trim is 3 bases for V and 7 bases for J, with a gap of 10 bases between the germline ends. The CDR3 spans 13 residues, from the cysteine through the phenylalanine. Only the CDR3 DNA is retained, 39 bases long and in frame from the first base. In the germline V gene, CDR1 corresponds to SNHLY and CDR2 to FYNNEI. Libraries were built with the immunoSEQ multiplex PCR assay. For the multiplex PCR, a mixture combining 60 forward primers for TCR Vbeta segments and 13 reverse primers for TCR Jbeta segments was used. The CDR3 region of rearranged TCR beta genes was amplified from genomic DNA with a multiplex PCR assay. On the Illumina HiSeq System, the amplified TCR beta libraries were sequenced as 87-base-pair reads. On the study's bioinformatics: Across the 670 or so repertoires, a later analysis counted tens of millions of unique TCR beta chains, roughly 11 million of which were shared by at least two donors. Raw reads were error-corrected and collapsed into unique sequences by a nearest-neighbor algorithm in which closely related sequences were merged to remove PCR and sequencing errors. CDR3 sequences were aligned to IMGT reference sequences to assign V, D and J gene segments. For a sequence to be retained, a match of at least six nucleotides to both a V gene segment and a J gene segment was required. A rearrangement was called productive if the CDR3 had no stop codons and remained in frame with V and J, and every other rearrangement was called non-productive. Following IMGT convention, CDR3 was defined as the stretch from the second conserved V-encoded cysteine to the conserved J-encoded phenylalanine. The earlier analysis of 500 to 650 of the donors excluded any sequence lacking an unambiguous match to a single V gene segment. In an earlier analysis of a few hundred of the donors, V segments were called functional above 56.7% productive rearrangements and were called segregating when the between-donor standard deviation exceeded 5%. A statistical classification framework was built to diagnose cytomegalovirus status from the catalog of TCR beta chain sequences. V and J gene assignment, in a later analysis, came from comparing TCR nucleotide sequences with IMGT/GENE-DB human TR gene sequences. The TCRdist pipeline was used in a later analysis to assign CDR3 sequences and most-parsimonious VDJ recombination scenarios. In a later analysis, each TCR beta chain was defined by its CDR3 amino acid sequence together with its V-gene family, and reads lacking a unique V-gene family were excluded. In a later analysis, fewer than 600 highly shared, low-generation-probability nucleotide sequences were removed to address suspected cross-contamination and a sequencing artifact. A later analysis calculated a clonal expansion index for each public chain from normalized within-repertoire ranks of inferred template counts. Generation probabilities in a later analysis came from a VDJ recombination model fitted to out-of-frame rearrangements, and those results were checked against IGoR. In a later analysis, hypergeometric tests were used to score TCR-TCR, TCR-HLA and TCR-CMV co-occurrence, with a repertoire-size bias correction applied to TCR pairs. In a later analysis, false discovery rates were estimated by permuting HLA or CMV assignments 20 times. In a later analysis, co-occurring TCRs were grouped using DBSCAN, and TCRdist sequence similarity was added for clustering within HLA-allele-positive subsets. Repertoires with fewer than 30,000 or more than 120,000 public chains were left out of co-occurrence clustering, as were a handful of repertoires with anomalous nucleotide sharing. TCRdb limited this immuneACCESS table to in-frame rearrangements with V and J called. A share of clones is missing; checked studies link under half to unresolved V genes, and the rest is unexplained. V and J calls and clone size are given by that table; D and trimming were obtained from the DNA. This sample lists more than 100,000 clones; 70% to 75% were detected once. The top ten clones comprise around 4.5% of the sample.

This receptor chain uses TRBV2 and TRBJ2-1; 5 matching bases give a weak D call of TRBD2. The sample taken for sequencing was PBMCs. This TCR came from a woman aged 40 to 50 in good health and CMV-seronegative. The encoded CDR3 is CASSDGVGNEQFF. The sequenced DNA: TGTGCCAGCAGTGACGGGGTTGGGAATGAGCAGTTCTTC. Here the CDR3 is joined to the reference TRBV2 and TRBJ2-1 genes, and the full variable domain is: EPEVTQTPSHQVTQMGQEVILRCVPISNHLYFYWYRQILGQKVEFLVSFYNNEISEKSEIFDDQFSVERPDGSNFTLKIRSTKLEDSAMYFCASSDGVGNEQFFGPGTRLTVL.